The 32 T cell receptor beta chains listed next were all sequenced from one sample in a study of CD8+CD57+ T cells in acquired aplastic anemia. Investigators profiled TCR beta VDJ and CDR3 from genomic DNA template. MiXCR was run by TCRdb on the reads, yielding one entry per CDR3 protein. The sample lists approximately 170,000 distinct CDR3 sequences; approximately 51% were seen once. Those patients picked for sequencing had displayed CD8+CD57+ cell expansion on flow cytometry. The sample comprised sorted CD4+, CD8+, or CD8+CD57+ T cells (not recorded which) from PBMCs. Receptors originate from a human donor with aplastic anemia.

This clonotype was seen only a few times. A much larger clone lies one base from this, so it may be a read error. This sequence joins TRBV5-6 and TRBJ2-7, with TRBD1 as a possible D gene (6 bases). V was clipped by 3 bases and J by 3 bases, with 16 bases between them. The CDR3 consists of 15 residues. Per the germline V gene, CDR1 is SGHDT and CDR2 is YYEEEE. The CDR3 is CASSWGPQGIYEQYV. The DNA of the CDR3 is TGTGCCAGCAGCTGGGGGCCACAGGGTATCTACGAGCAGTACGTC.

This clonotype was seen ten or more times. The CDR3 spells CASRGPGTNQPQHF. The CDR3, as DNA: TGTGCCAGCAGAGGACCGGGGACCAATCAGCCCCAGCATTTT. The genes are TRBV6-1 and TRBJ1-5; a possible D gene is TRBD1 (5 bases). The CDR3 is made up of 14 amino acids. CDR1 and CDR2 (germline): MNHNS, SASEGT. Trimming pared 6 bases from V and 3 bases from J, leaving 12 bases between.

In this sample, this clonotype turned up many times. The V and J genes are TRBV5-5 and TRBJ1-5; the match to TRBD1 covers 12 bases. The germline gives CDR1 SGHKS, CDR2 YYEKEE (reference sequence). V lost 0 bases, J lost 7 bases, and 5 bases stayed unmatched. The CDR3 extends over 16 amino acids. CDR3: CASSLVGTGGVQPQHF. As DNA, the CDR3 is TGTGCCAGCAGCTTGGTTGGGACAGGGGGCGTCCAGCCCCAGCATTTT.

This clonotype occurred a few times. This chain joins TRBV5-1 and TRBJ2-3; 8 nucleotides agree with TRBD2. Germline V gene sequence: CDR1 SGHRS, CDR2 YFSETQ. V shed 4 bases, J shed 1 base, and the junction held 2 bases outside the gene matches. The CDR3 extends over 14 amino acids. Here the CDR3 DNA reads TGCGCCAGCAGCGCACTAGCGGGCACAGATACGCAGTATTTT. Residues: CASSALAGTDTQYF.

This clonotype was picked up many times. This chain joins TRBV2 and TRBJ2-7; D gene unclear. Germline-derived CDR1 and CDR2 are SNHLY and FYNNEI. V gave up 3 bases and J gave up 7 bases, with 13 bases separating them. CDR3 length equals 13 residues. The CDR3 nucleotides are TGTGCCAGCAGTGATATGCACTTCCAGGAGCAGTACTTC. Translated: CASSDMHFQEQYF.

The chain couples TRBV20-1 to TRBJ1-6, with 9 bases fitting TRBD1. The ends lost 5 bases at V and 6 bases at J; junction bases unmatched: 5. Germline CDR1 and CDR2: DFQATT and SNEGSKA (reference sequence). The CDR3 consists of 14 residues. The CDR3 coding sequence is TGCAGTGCTCTACCGGACAGGGGTAATTCACCCCTCCACTTT. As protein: CSALPDRGNSPLHF.

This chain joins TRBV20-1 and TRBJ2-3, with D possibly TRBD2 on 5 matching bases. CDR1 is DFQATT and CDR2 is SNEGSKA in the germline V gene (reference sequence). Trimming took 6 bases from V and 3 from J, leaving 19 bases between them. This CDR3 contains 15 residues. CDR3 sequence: CSAALGVRETDTQYF. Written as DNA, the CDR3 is TGCAGTGCAGCCCTAGGAGTAAGGGAGACAGATACGCAGTATTTT.

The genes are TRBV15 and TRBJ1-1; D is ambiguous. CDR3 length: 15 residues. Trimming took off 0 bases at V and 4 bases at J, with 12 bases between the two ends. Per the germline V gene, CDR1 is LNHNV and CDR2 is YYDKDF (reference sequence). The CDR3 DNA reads TGTGCCACCAGCAGAGATCGGACGGGTAGCACTGAAGCTTTCTTT. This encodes CATSRDRTGSTEAFF.

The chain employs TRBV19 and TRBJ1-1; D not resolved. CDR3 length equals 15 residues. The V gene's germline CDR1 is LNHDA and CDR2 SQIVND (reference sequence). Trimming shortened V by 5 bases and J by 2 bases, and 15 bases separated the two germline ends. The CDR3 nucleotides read TGTGCCAGTAGTGGGCTTCGCCAAGTAAACACTGAAGCTTTCTTT. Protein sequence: CASSGLRQVNTEAFF.

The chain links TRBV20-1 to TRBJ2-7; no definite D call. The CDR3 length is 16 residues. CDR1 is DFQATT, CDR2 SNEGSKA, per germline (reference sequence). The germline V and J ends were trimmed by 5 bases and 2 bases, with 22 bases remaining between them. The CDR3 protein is CSASSPGTVTTYEQYF. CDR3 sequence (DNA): TGCAGTGCTTCGAGTCCAGGCACCGTCACTACCTACGAGCAGTACTTC.

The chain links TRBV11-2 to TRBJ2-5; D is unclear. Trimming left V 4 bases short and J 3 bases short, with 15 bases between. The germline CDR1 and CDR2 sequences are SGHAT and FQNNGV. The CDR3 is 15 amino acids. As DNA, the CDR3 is TGTGCCAGCAGCTCCCCGCCCTCGAGAGAAGAGACCCAGTACTTC. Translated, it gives CASSSPPSREETQYF. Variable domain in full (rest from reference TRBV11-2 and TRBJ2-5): EAGVAQSPRYKIIEKRQSVAFWCNPISGHATLYWYQQILGQGPKLLIQFQNNGVVDDSQLPKDRFSAERLKGVDSTLKIQPAKLEDSAVYLCASSSPPSREETQYFGPGTRLLVL.

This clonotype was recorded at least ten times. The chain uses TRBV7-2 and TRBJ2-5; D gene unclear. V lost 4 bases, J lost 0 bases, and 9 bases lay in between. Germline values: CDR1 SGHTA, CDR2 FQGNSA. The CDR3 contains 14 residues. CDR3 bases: TGTGCCAGCAGCTCCGAAGGATACCAAGAGACCCAGTACTTC. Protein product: CASSSEGYQETQYF.

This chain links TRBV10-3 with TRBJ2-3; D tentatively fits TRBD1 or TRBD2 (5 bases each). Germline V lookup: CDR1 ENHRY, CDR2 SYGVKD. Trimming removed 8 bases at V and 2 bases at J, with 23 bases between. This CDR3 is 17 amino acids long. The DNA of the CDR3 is TGTGCCATCGAACGGACCCACACCCGTGGGACCACAGATACGCAGTATTTT. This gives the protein CAIERTHTRGTTDTQYF.

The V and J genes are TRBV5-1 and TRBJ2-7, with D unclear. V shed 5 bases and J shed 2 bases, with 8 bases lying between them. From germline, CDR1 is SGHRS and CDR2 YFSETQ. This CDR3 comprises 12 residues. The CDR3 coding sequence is TGCGCCAGCAGGGCGGAAACCTACGAGCAGTACGTC. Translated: CASRAETYEQYV.

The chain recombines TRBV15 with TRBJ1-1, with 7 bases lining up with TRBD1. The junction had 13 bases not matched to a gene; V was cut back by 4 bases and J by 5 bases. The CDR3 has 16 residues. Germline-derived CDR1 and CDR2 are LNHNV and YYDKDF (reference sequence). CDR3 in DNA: TGTGCCACCAGCACGGGCAGGCAGGGGGGGAGAACTGAAGCTTTCTTT. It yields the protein CATSTGRQGGRTEAFF.

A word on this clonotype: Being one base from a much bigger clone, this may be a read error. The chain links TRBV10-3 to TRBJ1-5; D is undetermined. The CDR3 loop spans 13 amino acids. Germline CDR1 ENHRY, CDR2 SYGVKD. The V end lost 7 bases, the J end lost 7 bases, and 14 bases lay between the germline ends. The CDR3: CAITTSLLQPQHF. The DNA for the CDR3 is TGTGCCATCACCACCTCGCTCTTGCAGCCCCAGCATTTT.

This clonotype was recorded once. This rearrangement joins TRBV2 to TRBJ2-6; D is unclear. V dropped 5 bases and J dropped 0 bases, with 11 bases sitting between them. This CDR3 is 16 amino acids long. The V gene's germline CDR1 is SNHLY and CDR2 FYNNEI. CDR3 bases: TGTGCCAGCAGTTTAACGGCCGACTCTGGGGCCAACGTCCTGACTTTC. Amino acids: CASSLTADSGANVLTF.

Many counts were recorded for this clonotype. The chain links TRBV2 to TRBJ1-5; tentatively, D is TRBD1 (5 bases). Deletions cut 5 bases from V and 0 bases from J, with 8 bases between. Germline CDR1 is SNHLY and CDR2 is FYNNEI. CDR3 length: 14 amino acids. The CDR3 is CASSHRGSNQPQHF. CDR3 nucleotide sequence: TGTGCCAGCAGTCATAGGGGTAGCAATCAGCCCCAGCATTTT.

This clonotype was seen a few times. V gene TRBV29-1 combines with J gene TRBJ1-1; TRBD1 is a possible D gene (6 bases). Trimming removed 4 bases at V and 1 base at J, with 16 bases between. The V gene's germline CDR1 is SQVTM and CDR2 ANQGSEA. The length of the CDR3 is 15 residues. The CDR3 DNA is TGCAGCGTTGGGACAGATACACGAGCGAACACTGAAGCTTTCTTT. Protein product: CSVGTDTRANTEAFF. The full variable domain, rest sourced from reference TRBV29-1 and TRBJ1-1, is SAVISQKPSRDICQRGTSLTIQCQVDSQVTMMFWYRQQPGQSLTLIATANQGSEATYESGFVIDKFPISRPNLTFSTLTVSNMSPEDSSIYLCSVGTDTRANTEAFFGQGTRLTVV.

CDR3 region: CASSTGVPGQPQHF. CDR3 bases: TGTGCCAGCAGCACAGGGGTCCCGGGGCAGCCCCAGCATTTT. The chain combines TRBV10-3 with TRBJ1-5; 7 nucleotides align to TRBD1. This CDR3 spans 14 amino acids. The junction had 13 bases not matched to a gene; V was cut back by 10 bases and J by 7 bases. Per the germline V gene, CDR1 is ENHRY and CDR2 is SYGVKD.

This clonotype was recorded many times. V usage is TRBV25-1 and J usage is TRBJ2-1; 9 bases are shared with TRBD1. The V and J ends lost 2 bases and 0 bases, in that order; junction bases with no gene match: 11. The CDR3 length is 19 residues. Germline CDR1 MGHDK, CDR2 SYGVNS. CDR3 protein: CASSEGRITGGSSYNEQFF. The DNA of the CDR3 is TGTGCCAGCAGTGAAGGCCGGATCACAGGGGGCAGCTCCTACAATGAGCAGTTCTTC.

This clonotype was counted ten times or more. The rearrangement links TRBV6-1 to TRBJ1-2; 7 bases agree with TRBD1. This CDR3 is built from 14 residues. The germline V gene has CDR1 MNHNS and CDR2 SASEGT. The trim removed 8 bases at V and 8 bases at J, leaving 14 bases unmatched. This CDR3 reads CASAPQGISAGYTF. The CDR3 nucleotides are TGTGCCAGCGCCCCACAGGGGATTAGTGCGGGCTACACCTTC.

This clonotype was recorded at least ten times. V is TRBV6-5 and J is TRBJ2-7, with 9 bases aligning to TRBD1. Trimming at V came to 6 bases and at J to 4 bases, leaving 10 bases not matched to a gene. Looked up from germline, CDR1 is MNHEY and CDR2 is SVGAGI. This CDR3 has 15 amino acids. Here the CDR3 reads CASRNSGTGKYEQYF. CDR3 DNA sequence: TGTGCCAGCAGAAACTCCGGGACAGGGAAGTACGAGCAGTACTTC.

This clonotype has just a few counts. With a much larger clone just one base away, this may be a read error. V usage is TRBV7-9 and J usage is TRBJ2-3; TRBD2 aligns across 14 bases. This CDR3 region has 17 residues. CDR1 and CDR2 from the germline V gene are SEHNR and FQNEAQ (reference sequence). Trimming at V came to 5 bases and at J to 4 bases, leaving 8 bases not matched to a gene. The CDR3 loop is CASSARPGLAGADTQYF. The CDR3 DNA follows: TGTGCCAGCAGCGCCAGGCCGGGACTAGCGGGGGCAGATACGCAGTATTTT.

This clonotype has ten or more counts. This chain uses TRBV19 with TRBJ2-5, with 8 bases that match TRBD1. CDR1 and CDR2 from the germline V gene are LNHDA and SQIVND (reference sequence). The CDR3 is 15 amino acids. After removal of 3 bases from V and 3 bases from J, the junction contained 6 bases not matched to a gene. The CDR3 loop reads CASSIAQGAEETQYF. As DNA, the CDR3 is TGTGCCAGTAGTATCGCTCAGGGGGCGGAAGAGACCCAGTACTTC.

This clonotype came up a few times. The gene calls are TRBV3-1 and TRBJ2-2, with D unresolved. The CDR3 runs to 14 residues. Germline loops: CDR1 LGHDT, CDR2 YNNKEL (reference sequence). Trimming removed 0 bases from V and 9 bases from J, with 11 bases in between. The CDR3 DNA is TGTGCCAGCAGCCAAGAAGTCGTTCCCCGGGAGCTGTTTTTT. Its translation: CASSQEVVPRELFF.

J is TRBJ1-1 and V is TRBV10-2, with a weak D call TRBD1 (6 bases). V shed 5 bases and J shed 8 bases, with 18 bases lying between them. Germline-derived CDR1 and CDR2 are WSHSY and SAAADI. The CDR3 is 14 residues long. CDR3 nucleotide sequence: TGCGCCAGCAGTTACCGGGACATTGTTAAAGAAGCTTTCTTT. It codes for CASSYRDIVKEAFF.

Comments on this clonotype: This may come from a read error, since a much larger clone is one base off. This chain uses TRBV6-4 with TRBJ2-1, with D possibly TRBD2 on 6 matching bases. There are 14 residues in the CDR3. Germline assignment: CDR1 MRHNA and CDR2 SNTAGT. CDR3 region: CATSPNPGLSEQFF. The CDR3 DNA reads TGTGCCACCAGTCCAAATCCGGGACTGAGTGAGCAGTTCTTC.

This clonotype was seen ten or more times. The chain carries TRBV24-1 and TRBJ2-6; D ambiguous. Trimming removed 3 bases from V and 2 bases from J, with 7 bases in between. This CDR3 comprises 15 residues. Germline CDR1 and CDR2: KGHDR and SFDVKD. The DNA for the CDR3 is TGTGCCACCAGTGATCGGTTACCTGGGGCCAACGTCCTGACTTTC. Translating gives CATSDRLPGANVLTF.

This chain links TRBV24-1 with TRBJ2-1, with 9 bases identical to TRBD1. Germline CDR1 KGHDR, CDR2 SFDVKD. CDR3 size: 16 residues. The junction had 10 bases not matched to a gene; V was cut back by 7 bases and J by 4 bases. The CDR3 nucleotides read TGTGCCACCAGCACCCCGACAGGGGGGACGTACAATGAGCAGTTCTTC. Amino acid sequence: CATSTPTGGTYNEQFF.

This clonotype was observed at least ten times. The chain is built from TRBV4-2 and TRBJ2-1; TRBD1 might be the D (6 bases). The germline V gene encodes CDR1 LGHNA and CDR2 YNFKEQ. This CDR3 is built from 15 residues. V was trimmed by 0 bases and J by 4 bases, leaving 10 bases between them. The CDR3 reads CASSQDLGQYNEQFF. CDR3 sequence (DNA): TGTGCCAGCAGCCAAGATCTTGGACAGTACAATGAGCAGTTCTTC.

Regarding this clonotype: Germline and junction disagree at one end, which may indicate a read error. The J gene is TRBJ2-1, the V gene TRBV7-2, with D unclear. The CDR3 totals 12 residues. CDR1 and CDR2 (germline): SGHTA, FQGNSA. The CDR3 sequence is CASSLDTAKQSF. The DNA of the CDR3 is TGCGCCAGCAGCCTCGACACTGCTAAGCAGTCCTTC.